The rows below give T cell receptor beta chains drawn from one sample of a study of blood T cell repertoires in COVID-19. Repertoires were generated with immunoSEQ multiplex PCR, while TCRdb's copy carries only in-frame clones and drops some. The table records some 150,000 clones, roughly 87% of them present only once. Sequenced material: peripheral blood. The receptors stem from a woman between 45 and 60 years old with acute or convalescent COVID-19. Both conserved end residues are part of each CDR3. A D gene is named only where the DNA matches it firmly. Not all rows give a size; the values are once, few, many and, for expanded clones, a class.

TRBV20-1	once	NA	TRBJ1-1	TGCAGTGCTAGTTCCCTCGGCGGCCCGCACACTGAAGCTTTCTTT	CSASSLGGPHTEAFF
TRBV18	NA	TRBD1	TRBJ1-6	TGTGCCAGCTCACCACCTCTCGGACAGGGGGCATCACCCCTCCACTTT	CASSPPLGQGASPLHF
TRBV5-4	NA	TRBD1	TRBJ1-2	TGTGCCAGCAGCTCGATCAGGGGACAGGGCTACACCTTC	CASSSIRGQGYTF
TRBV2	NA	NA	TRBJ1-1	TGTGCCAGCAGGGCCAGATTCCTCCAGAACACTGAAGCTTTCTTT	CASRARFLQNTEAFF
TRBV4-2	NA	TRBD2	TRBJ2-1	TGTGCCAGCAGCCAAGAACTAGCGGGGGTCTACAATGAGCAGTTCTTC	CASSQELAGVYNEQFF
TRBV24-1	NA	TRBD2	TRBJ2-1	TGTGCCACCAGTGCCGTGGGAGGGGATTCCTACAATGAGCAGTTCTTC	CATSAVGGDSYNEQFF
TRBV5-4	once	TRBD1	TRBJ2-7	TGTGCCAGCAGCCCCTACCCGGACAGGGCCTCCTACGAGCAGTACTTC	CASSPYPDRASYEQYF
TRBV27	NA	NA	TRBJ1-4	TGTGCCAGCAGTCCAAGACTGGGAGGAACTGAAAAACTGTTTTTT	CASSPRLGGTEKLFF
TRBV29-1	NA	TRBD1	TRBJ1-4	TGCAGCGTACAAAGTTCCGGGACAGGGGTCAATAATGAAAAACTGTTTTTT	CSVQSSGTGVNNEKLFF
TRBV29-1	NA	NA	TRBJ1-2	TGCAGCGTTGACCTCCAGGGGAACTATGGCTACACCTTC	CSVDLQGNYGYTF
TRBV3-1/TRBV3-2	NA	TRBD1	TRBJ1-2	TGTGCCAGCAGCCAAGCCACAGGGGACTATGGCTACACCTTC	CASSQATGDYGYTF
TRBV10-3	NA	TRBD2	TRBJ2-2	TGTGCCATCAGTGAGGAGACTAGCGGGAGCGTTGGCACCGGGGAGCTGTTTTTT	CAISEETSGSVGTGELFF
TRBV30	NA	NA	TRBJ1-4	TGTGCCTGGAGTACACGGGACACTGGTAATGAAAAACTGTTTTTT	CAWSTRDTGNEKLFF
TRBV5-1	NA	TRBD2	TRBJ2-1	TGCGCCAGCAGCGTGGGGACTAGCGGGAGCCATGAGCAGTTCTTC	CASSVGTSGSHEQFF
TRBV7-2	NA	NA	TRBJ1-4	TGTGCCAGCAGCGAAGACCTTGGAGCTAATGAAAAACTGTTTTTT	CASSEDLGANEKLFF
TRBV5-1	NA	NA	TRBJ1-6	TGCGCCAGCAGCTTGGGAGACTATAATTCACCCCTCCACTTT	CASSLGDYNSPLHF
TRBV7-9	NA	NA	TRBJ1-1	TGTGCCAGCAGCCCCCGATACGGCGGGGGCACTGAAGCTTTCTTT	CASSPRYGGGTEAFF
TRBV12-5	NA	NA	TRBJ2-1	TGTGCTAGTGGTTTGGGGTACACCCCGCTTACAGATGAGCAGTTCTTC	CASGLGYTPLTDEQFF
TRBV21-1	NA	NA	TRBJ2-2	TGTGCCAGCAGACCGACGGGGGGCGCGGGCGGGGAGCTGTTTTTT	CASRPTGGAGGELFF
TRBV19	NA	NA	TRBJ1-4	TGTGCCAGTAGTCTACAGACCCAACCTAATGAAAAACTGTTTTTT	CASSLQTQPNEKLFF
TRBV21-1	NA	NA	TRBJ2-4	TGTGCCAGCAGCGCACGACCGGGCAAAAACATTCAGTACTTC	CASSARPGKNIQYF
TRBV5-1	NA	TRBD1	TRBJ1-4	TGCGCCAGCAGCTTCTATTCCGGGACAGACACTGAAAAACTGTTTTTT	CASSFYSGTDTEKLFF